This T cell receptor beta chain was captured in a study of shared clonotypes between healthy human individuals. Template for every sorted-subset replicate PCR totaled about 200 ng DNA, roughly 30,000 T cell genomes. Repertoires were generated with immunoSEQ multiplex PCR, while TCRdb's copy carries only in-frame clones and drops some. The table has fewer than 3 million clones, under 95% seen once. The sample consisted of naive CD4+ T cells from PBMCs. The sample's subset: CD45RA+ positively selected. This receptor was identified in a man aged 18 to 35 in good health. Some clones in this sample may be carry-over from other donors' samples.

CDR3 in DNA: TGTGCCAGCACCATGGGGCGGGGTCGGGAGACCCAGTACTTC. Its protein product is CASTMGRGRETQYF. The chain uses TRBV11-2 and TRBJ2-5; the D gene is possibly TRBD2 (6 bases). V shed 7 bases and J shed 5 bases, with 17 bases lying between them. CDR3 length: 14 amino acids. The germline gives CDR1 SGHAT, CDR2 FQNNGV.